The 7 T cell receptor beta chains listed next were all sequenced from one sample in a study of cytomegalovirus exposure and HLA in healthy donors. Primers: 60 Vbeta forward and 13 Jbeta reverse. This table comes from immunoSEQ multiplex PCR, and its TCRdb copy is limited to in-frame clones, with some not included. Here the sample spans about 130,000 clones, 80% being singletons. Source material: PBMCs. The receptors were sampled from a female donor in good health and CMV-seronegative.

J is TRBJ2-7 and V is TRBV5-1; TRBD1 matches 8 bases. CDR3 length equals 15 residues. With V trimmed by 2 bases and J by 2 bases, 6 bases remained unmatched. The V gene's germline CDR1 is SGHRS and CDR2 YFSETQ. The CDR3 protein is CASSLYGTGPYEQYF. In DNA, the CDR3 is TGCGCCAGCAGCTTATACGGGACAGGTCCCTACGAGCAGTACTTC.

This rearrangement joins TRBV10-3 to TRBJ2-5, with D perhaps TRBD1 (6 bases). The J call is in doubt because the DNA end fits TRBJ2-7 better. The germline V gene encodes CDR1 ENHRY and CDR2 SYGVKD. The CDR3 sequence is 14 residues long. CDR3 nucleotide sequence: TGTGCCATCAAATGGGGACAAAGCTCCTACGAGCAGTACTTC. It codes for CAIKWGQSSYEQYF.

This chain uses TRBV7-9 with TRBJ2-1, with 11 bases aligning to TRBD2. The V segment lost 5 bases and the J segment 9 bases; nucleotides outside the gene matches: 9. CDR1 SEHNR and CDR2 FQNEAQ come from the germline V gene (reference sequence). The CDR3 consists of 15 residues. CDR3 amino acids: CASSVRLAGRGEQFF. The CDR3 region has the DNA TGTGCCAGCAGCGTCCGACTAGCGGGGAGGGGTGAGCAGTTCTTC.

This clone has only one observation. The chain joins TRBV30 to TRBJ1-2; D uncertain. CDR1 is GTSNPN, CDR2 SVGIG, per germline (reference sequence). CDR3 length: 13 residues. Trimming stripped 2 bases from V and 8 bases from J, with 15 bases between. Here the CDR3 reads CAWSPGSPSGYTF. Here the CDR3 DNA reads TGTGCCTGGAGTCCCGGGTCACCGTCCGGCTACACCTTC.

The chain couples TRBV6-5 to TRBJ2-1; D unresolved. The germline V gene encodes CDR1 MNHEY and CDR2 SVGAGI. The length of the CDR3 is 13 residues. V dropped 2 bases and J dropped 9 bases, with 11 bases sitting between them. The CDR3 loop is CASSYGLGSEQFF. The DNA of the CDR3 is TGTGCCAGCAGTTACGGCCTGGGCAGTGAGCAGTTCTTC.

This clone was counted a few times. V gene TRBV6-5 combines with J gene TRBJ1-2, with a weak D call TRBD1 (5 bases). The CDR3 totals 15 residues. Germline assignment: CDR1 MNHEY and CDR2 SVGAGI. V lost 0 bases, J lost 6 bases, and 14 bases lay in between. CDR3 residues: CASSYSMSGSDGYTF. CDR3 sequence (DNA): TGTGCCAGCAGTTACTCGATGTCAGGGTCTGATGGCTACACCTTC.

This clone occurred once. The rearrangement joins TRBV28 to TRBJ1-2; 10 positions agree with TRBD1. This CDR3 comprises 17 residues. After removal of 6 bases from V and 4 bases from J, the junction contained 14 bases not matched to a gene. Germline values: CDR1 MDHEN, CDR2 SYDVKM. This CDR3 reads CASSSSGQGYFSYGYTF. The DNA of the CDR3 is TGTGCCAGCAGCTCCTCGGGACAGGGGTATTTCAGCTATGGCTACACCTTC.